The clone carrying this T cell receptor beta chain occurred once. The antigen is undetermined. The data were taken from a study of cytomegalovirus exposure and HLA in healthy donors. The CDR3 covers 15 residues. V was pared by 6 bases and J by 6 bases, with 21 bases between. CDR1 and CDR2 from the germline V gene are MRHNA and SNTAGT. 60 Vbeta and 13 Jbeta primers were used in PCR. The data were produced by immunoSEQ multiplex PCR, yet TCRdb's version contains in-frame clones alone and is incomplete. Among 210,000 or so clones, approximately 83% were seen once, and the ten largest hold approximately 1.5%. Whole-study results and caveats: The authors later linked a missense DCLRE1C variant to TCR beta V- and J-gene trimming. Accounts indicate the classifier identified cytomegalovirus status with strong specificity and sensitivity. Solely CMV serostatus was available to characterize immune exposure. In an earlier analysis, about 87% or about 30%: the productive usage of most TCR beta V segments.

This clonotype originated in a girl aged 10 to 17 in good health and CMV-seronegative. The V call is TRBV6-4, the J call TRBJ2-7; D gene ambiguous. Sequencing input: PBMCs. The CDR3 region is CASRPHSEIPGEQYF. In DNA form, the CDR3 reads TGTGCCAGCAGACCCCACTCCGAAATACCCGGCGAGCAGTACTTC.